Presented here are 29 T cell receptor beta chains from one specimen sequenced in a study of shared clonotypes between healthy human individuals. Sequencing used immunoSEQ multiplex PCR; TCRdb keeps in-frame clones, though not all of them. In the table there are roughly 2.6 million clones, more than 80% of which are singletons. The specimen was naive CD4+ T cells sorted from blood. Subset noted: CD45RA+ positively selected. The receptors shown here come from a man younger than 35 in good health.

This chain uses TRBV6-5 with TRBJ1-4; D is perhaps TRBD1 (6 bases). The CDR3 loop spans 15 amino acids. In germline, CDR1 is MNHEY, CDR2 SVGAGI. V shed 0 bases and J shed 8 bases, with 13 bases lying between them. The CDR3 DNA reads TGTGCCAGCAGTTACTCAGGGGGAGAAAGGGAAAAACTGTTTTTT. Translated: CASSYSGGEREKLFF.

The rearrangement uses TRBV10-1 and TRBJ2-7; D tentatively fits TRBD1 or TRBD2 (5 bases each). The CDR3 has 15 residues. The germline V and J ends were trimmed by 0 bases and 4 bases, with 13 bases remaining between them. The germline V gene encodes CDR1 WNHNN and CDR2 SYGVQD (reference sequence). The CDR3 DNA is TGCGCCAGCAGTGAGTCTCAGGGCGGGCGGTACGAGCAGTACTTC. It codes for CASSESQGGRYEQYF.

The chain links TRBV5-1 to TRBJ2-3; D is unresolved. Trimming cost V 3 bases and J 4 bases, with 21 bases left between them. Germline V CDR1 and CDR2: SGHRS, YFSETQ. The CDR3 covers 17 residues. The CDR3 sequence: CASSSAMLEERPDTQYF. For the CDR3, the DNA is TGCGCCAGCAGCTCCGCGATGCTAGAGGAAAGACCAGATACGCAGTATTTT.

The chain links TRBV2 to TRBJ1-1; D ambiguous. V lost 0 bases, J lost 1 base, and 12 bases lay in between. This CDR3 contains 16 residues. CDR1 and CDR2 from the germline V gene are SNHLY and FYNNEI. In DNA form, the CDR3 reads TGTGCCAGCAGTGAAGCGTACCCGTCACCGAACACTGAAGCTTTCTTT. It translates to CASSEAYPSPNTEAFF.

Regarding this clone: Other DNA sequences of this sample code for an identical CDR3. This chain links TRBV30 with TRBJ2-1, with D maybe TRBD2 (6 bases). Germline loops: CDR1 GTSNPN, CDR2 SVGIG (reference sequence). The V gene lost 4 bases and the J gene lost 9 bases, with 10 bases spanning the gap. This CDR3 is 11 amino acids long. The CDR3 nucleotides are TGTGCCTGGACCCCCGGGGGTGAGCAGTTCTTC. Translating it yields CAWTPGGEQFF.

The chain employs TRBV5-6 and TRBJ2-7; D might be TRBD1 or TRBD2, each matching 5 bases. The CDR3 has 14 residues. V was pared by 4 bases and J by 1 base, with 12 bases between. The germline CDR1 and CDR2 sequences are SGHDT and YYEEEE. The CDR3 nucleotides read TGTGCCAGCAGCAGGGGAGAGGGATCCTACGAGCAGTACTTC. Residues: CASSRGEGSYEQYF.

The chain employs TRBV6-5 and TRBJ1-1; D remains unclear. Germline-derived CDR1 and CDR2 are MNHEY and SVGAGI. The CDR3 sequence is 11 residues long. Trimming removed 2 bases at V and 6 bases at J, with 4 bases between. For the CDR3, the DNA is TGTGCCAGCAGTTACGGGCCTGAAGCTTTCTTT. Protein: CASSYGPEAFF.

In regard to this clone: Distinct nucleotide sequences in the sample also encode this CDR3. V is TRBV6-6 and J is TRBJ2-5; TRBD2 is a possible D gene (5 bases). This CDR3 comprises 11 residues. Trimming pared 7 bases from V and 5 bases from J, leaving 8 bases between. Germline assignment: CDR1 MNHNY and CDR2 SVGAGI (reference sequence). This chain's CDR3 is CASTGLETQYF. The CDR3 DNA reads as TGTGCCAGCACGGGGTTGGAGACCCAGTACTTC.

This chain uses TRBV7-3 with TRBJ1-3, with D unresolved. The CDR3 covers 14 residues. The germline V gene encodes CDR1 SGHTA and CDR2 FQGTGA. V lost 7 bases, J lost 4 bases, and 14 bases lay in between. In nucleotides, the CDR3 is TGTGCCAGCATTAGCTCGGCGTTGGGAAACACCATATATTTT. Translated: CASISSALGNTIYF.

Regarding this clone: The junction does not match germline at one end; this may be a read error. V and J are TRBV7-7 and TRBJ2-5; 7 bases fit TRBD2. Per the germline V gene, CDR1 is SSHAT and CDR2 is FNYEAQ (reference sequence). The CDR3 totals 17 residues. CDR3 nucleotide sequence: TGTGCTAGCAGCTCCCAGGGAGGGCTCAATGGTGGAGAGACCCAGTACTTC. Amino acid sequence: CASSSQGGLNGGETQYF.

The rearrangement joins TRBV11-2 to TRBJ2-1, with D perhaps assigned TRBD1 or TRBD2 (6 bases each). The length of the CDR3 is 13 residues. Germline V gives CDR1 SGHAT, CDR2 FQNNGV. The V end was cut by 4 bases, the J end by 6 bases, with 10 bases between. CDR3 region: CASSWGASNEQFF. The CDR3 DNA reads TGTGCCAGCAGCTGGGGGGCAAGCAATGAGCAGTTCTTC.

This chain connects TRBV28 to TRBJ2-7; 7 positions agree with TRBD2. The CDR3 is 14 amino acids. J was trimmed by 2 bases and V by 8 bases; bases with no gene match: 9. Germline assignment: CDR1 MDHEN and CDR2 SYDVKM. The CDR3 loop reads CASGTGGGPYEQYF. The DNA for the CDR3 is TGTGCCAGCGGTACCGGCGGGGGACCCTACGAGCAGTACTTC.

The CDR3 DNA sequence: TGTGCCAGCAGTGACCACGAGGTTGGTAACTATGGCTACACCTTC. This translates into CASSDHEVGNYGYTF. This chain joins TRBV25-1 and TRBJ1-2; D remains ambiguous. Trimming removed 3 bases at V and 1 base at J, with 12 bases between. The germline CDR1 and CDR2 sequences are MGHDK and SYGVNS. The CDR3 length is 15 residues.

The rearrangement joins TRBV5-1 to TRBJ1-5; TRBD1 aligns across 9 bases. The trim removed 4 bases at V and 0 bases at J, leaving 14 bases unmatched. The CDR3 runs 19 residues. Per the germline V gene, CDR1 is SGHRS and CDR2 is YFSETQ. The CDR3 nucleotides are TGCGCCAGCAGCAATCGAGGACAGGGGCCGCTTTATAGCAATCAGCCCCAGCATTTT. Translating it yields CASSNRGQGPLYSNQPQHF.

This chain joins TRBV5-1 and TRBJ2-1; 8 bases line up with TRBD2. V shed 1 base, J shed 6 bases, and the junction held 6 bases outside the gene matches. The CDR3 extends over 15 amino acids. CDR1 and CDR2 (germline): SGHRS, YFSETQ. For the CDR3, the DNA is TGCGCCAGCAGCTTGACCCGGGGGGGCTCCAATGAGCAGTTCTTC. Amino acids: CASSLTRGGSNEQFF. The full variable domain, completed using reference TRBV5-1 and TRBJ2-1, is KAGVTQTPRYLIKTRGQQVTLSCSPISGHRSVSWYQQTPGQGLQFLFEYFSETQRNKGNFPGRFSGRQFSNSRSEMNVSTLELGDSALYLCASSLTRGGSNEQFFGPGTRLTVL.

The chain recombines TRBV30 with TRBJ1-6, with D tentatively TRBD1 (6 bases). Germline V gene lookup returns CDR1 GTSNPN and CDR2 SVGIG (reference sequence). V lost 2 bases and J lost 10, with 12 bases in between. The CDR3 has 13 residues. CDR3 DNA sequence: TGTGCCTGGAGTAGAGACAGGTTCTCACCCCTCCACTTT. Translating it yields CAWSRDRFSPLHF.

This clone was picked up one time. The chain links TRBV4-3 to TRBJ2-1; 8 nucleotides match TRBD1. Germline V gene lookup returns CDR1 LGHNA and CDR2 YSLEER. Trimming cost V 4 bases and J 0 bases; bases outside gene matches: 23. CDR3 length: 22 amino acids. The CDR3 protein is CASSPSGRPGTGTPSSYNEQFF. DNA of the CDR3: TGCGCCAGCAGCCCGTCTGGTCGCCCCGGGACAGGTACCCCCAGCTCCTACAATGAGCAGTTCTTC.

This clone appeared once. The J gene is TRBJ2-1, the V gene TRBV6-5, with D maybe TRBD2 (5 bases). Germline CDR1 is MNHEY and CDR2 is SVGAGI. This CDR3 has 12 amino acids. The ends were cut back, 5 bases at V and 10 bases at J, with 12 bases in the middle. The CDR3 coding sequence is TGTGCCAGCAGTCAAACTAGAGGCGAGCAGTTCTTC. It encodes CASSQTRGEQFF.

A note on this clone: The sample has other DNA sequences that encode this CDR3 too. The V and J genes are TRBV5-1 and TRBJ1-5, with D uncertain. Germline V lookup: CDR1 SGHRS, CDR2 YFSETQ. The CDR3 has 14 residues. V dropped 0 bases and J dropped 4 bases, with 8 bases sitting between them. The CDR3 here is CASSLDGVNQPQHF. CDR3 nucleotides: TGCGCCAGCAGCTTGGACGGAGTGAATCAGCCCCAGCATTTT.

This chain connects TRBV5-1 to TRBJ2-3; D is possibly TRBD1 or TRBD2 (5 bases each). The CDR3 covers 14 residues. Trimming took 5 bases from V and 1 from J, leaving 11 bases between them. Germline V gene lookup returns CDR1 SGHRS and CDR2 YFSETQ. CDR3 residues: CASSRDVGTDTQYF. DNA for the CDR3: TGCGCCAGCAGTAGGGACGTTGGCACAGATACGCAGTATTTT.

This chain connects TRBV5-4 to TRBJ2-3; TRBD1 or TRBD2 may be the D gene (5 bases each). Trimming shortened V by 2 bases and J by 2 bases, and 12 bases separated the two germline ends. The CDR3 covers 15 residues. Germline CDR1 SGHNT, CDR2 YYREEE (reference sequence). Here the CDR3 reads CASSLSGTTTDTQYF. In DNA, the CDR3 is TGTGCCAGCAGCTTATCCGGGACGACCACAGATACGCAGTATTTT.

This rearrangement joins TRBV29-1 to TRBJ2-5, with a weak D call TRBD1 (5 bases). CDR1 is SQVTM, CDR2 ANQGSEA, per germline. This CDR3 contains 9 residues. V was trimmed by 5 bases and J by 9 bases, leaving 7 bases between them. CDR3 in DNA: TGCAGCGTTACAGGATCCCAGTACTTC. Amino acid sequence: CSVTGSQYF.

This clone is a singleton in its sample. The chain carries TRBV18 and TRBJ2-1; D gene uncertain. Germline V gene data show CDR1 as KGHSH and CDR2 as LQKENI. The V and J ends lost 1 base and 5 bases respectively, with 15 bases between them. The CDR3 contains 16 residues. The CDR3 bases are TGTGCCAGCTCACCACGGCCAGCATCTGTCAACAATGAGCAGTTCTTC. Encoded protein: CASSPRPASVNNEQFF.

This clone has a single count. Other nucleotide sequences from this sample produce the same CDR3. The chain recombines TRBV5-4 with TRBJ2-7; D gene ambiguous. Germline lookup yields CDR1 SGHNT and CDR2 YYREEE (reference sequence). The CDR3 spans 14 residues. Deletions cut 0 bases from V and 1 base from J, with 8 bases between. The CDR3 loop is CASSLAAGSYEQYF. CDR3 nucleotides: TGTGCCAGCAGCTTGGCCGCAGGTTCCTACGAGCAGTACTTC.

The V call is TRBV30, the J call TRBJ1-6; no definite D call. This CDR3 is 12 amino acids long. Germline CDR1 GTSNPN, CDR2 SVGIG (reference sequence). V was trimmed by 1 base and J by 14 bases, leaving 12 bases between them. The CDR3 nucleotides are TGTGCCTGGAGTGCCCAGGACGGATCCCTCCACTTT. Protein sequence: CAWSAQDGSLHF.

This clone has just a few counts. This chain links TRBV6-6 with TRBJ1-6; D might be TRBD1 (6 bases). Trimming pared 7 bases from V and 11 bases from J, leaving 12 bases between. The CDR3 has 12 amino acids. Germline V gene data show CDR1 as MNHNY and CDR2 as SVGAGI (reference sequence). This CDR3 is CASNFRGPPLHF. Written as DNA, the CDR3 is TGTGCCAGCAACTTCAGGGGTCCACCCCTCCACTTT.

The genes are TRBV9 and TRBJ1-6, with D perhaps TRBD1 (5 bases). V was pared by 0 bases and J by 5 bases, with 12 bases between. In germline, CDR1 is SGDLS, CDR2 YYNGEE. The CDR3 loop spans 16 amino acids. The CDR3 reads CASSVVLDSHNSPLHF. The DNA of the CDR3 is TGTGCCAGCAGCGTAGTTCTAGACAGTCATAATTCACCCCTCCACTTT.

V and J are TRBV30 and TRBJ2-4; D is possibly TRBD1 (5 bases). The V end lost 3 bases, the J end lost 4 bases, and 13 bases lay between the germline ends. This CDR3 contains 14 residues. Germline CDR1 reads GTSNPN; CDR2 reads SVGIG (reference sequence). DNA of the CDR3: TGTGCCTGGAGAGATCGGACACTTAAAAACATTCAGTACTTC. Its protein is CAWRDRTLKNIQYF.

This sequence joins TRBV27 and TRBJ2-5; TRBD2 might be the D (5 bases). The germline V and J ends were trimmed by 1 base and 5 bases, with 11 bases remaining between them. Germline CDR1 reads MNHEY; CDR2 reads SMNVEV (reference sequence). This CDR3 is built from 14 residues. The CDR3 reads CASSLLANRETQYF. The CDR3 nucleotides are TGTGCCAGCAGTTTATTAGCGAATCGGGAGACCCAGTACTTC.